This T cell receptor (beta chain) was observed in a study of CD8 T cells in Susac syndrome (dated by TCRdb to the late 2010s). Turning to the overall study: Repertoire sequencing was used to test whether CD8+ T cell activation and differentiation in Susac syndrome was antigen driven. Results the study describes overall, beyond this receptor: The number of individuals in the TCR sequencing and HLA analysis was acknowledged as relatively small.

Notes on this clonotype: Its specific antigen is unknown. The sample holds no much larger clone one base away, and base qualities are not on file.

RNA was extracted using the RNeasy kit, and roughly 0.5 to 1 microgram was reverse transcribed with random hexamers. TCR beta CDR3 regions were amplified with the immunoSEQ multiplex PCR assay covering 54 Vbeta and 13 Jbeta segments. Bias from PCR amplification was corrected by using a synthetic template baseline for primer optimization and for computational correction. The authors processed their data as follows. Reads were annotated to V, D and J genes per IMGT and analyzed with immunoSEQ Analyzer, keeping only productive sequences. To calculate clonality, Shannon entropy was normalized by log2 of the number of productive unique sequences and then subtracted from one. Public and private clones were assessed among the 100 most prevalent clones of each patient and control. Susac-specific clones were defined as absent from healthy and MS cohorts, over a thousand published viral clones and other ImmuneACCESS disease sequences. Starting from the raw public reads, TCRdb applied fastp trimming at Q25, assembled clones with MiXCR and retained in-frame beta chains. One record per CDR3 amino acid sequence lists the most common genes and DNA. The V and J calls and clone size come from TCRdb's table, not from the authors' own analysis. For this sample the table gives some 120,000 distinct CDR3 sequences, of which just under 95% were detected only once. The top ten constitute roughly 0.087% of the sample.

V is pared back by 5 bases and J by 3 bases, with 8 bases lying between the germline termini. Based on the germline V gene, the CDR1 and CDR2 sequences are SGHDT and YYEEEE. The CDR3 spans 13 residues, from the cysteine through the phenylalanine. Just CDR3 DNA is preserved here, 39 bases in frame from base 1. High-throughput TCR beta sequencing profiled peripheral blood CD8+ and CD4+ T cells from healthy donors, Susac syndrome patients and multiple sclerosis patients. The healthy donors served as controls matched for age and sex. Bulk CD8+ and CD4+ T cells were purified magnetically by negative isolation, whereas CD8+ TEMRA cells were enriched by FACS. Blood was collected in EDTA tubes and processed within 24 hours, with PBMCs isolated through density gradient centrifugation. PBMCs intended for TCR sequencing were cryopreserved in liquid nitrogen and thawed later in a water bath at 37 degrees C. The sorted or isolated CD4+, CD8+ and CD8+ TEMRA cells reached a purity of at least 90%.

The sample taken for sequencing was CD4+ T cells from PBMCs. The receptor's source is a human donor in good health. This receptor chain uses TRBV5-6 and TRBJ2-2; the D gene cannot be named for sure. The nucleotide sequence is TGTGCCAGCAGGAAGCCCTACACCGGGGAGCTGTTTTTT. The translation is CASRKPYTGELFF. Joined to the reference TRBV5-6 and TRBJ2-2 proteins, this CDR3 gives the full variable domain: DAGVTQSPTHLIKTRGQQVTLRCSPKSGHDTVSWYQQALGQGPQFIFQYYEEEERQRGNFPDRFSGHQFPNYSSELNVNALLLGDSALYLCASRKPYTGELFFGEGSRLTVL.